These 16 T cell receptor beta chains were all obtained from the same sample, sequenced in a study of PD-1 blockade in classical Hodgkin lymphoma. No patient escaped relapse after autologous stem cell transplantation, and brentuximab vedotin exposure varied. Researchers pulled CD8+ T cells out of thawed PBMCs using magnetic negative selection. The table came from immunoSEQ multiplex PCR; TCRdb's copy has only in-frame clones and leaves some out. This sample has about 13,000 clones; approximately 79% occur once, and the top ten carry around a quarter. Sequencing used CD8+ T cells from blood, obtained at baseline. These receptor sequences come from a human donor with classical Hodgkin lymphoma.

This clone was counted once. V gene TRBV6-4 combines with J gene TRBJ2-3; 10 positions match TRBD2. Germline V gives CDR1 MRHNA, CDR2 SNTAGT. The CDR3 runs to 15 residues. Unmatched junction bases numbered 6, after V lost 2 bases and J lost 7 bases. The CDR3 here is CASSDQAGGPYTQYF. The CDR3 region has the DNA TGTGCCAGCAGTGACCAAGCGGGGGGGCCGTATACGCAGTATTTT.

J is TRBJ2-3 and V is TRBV27, with 8 bases lining up with TRBD2. CDR1 and CDR2 from the germline V gene are MNHEY and SMNVEV (reference sequence). CDR3 size: 14 residues. The ends lost 6 bases at V and 5 bases at J; junction bases unmatched: 7. The CDR3 spells CASRTGGALDTQYF. The CDR3 nucleotides read TGTGCCAGCAGGACCGGGGGGGCCCTAGATACGCAGTATTTT.

The chain uses TRBV5-1 and TRBJ2-5, with 7 bases lining up with TRBD1. The ends lost 3 bases at V and 5 bases at J; junction bases unmatched: 10. This CDR3 has 15 amino acids. In germline, CDR1 is SGHRS, CDR2 YFSETQ. The CDR3 DNA is TGCGCCAGCAGCTCGGGACAGCGCTCCGGGGAGACCCAGTACTTC. It translates to CASSSGQRSGETQYF.

The chain couples TRBV6-1 to TRBJ1-5, with unresolved D. Per the germline V gene, CDR1 is MNHNS and CDR2 is SASEGT. This CDR3 has 15 residues. V was trimmed by 4 bases and J by 3 bases, leaving 13 bases between them. The CDR3 region is CASSGLLNTNQPQHF. The DNA of the CDR3 is TGTGCCAGCAGTGGGTTGTTAAACACCAATCAGCCCCAGCATTTT.

This sequence joins TRBV27 and TRBJ2-7, with TRBD2 as a possible D gene (5 bases). This CDR3 is built from 15 residues. Germline CDR1 and CDR2: MNHEY and SMNVEV (reference sequence). The V end lost 5 bases, the J end lost 1 base, and 15 bases lay between the germline ends. The CDR3 sequence: CASSPGSGSSYEQYF. Written as DNA, the CDR3 is TGTGCCAGCAGTCCCGGTTCGGGGTCTTCCTACGAGCAGTACTTC.

The chain combines TRBV5-8 with TRBJ2-1; D not resolved. V shed 1 base and J shed 0 bases, with 8 bases lying between them. The CDR3 covers 15 residues. CDR1 is SGHTS, CDR2 YDEGEE, per germline. CDR3 DNA: TGTGCCAGCAGCTTGTTCTCGAGCTCCTACAATGAGCAGTTCTTC. Amino acid sequence: CASSLFSSSYNEQFF.

This clone occurred a few times. As DNA, the CDR3 is TGTGCCAGTAGCATCGGTAAGGGCAACGAGCAGTACTTC. Protein product: CASSIGKGNEQYF. V gene TRBV19 combines with J gene TRBJ2-7; D uncertain. V lost 6 bases and J 5 bases, leaving 14 bases between the germline ends. This CDR3 is built from 13 residues. Per germline, CDR1 LNHDA and CDR2 SQIVND (reference sequence).

This clone was observed a handful of times. Other DNA sequences in this sample translate to the same CDR3. The rearrangement uses TRBV9 and TRBJ1-2; possibly TRBD1 for D (6 bases). Germline CDR1 is SGDLS and CDR2 is YYNGEE. The CDR3 is 13 amino acids. Trimming removed 2 bases from V and 3 bases from J, with 8 bases in between. The CDR3: CASSVGGDYGYTF. The DNA of the CDR3 is TGTGCCAGCAGCGTGGGGGGCGACTATGGCTACACCTTC.

This clone came up once. This chain links TRBV27 with TRBJ2-7; D is unresolved. The V end lost 0 bases, the J end lost 3 bases, and 9 bases lay between the germline ends. The CDR3 sequence is 14 residues long. Germline-derived CDR1 and CDR2 are MNHEY and SMNVEV (reference sequence). The CDR3 loop reads CASSLSSGYYEQYF. The CDR3 DNA reads as TGTGCCAGCAGTTTATCGTCTGGATACTACGAGCAGTACTTC.

The chain links TRBV6-4 to TRBJ1-1; TRBD1 matches at 9 bases. This CDR3 comprises 17 residues. Germline loops: CDR1 MRHNA, CDR2 SNTAGT. J gave up 1 base and V 4 bases, and 10 bases lay outside the gene matches. CDR3 bases: TGTGCCAGCAGTGTGGGGACAGGGTTTTCCGCGAACACTGAAGCTTTCTTT. Its protein is CASSVGTGFSANTEAFF.

The chain joins TRBV6-6 to TRBJ2-7; D could derive from TRBD1 or TRBD2 (5 bases each). CDR3 length: 14 amino acids. The V and J ends lost 6 bases and 2 bases respectively, with 14 bases between them. Germline V gene lookup returns CDR1 MNHNY and CDR2 SVGAGI (reference sequence). The DNA of the CDR3 is TGTGCCAGCAGCCTTAGGGACGTCCCCTACGAGCAGTACTTC. It specifies CASSLRDVPYEQYF.

This chain joins TRBV4-3 and TRBJ2-7, with 9 bases matching TRBD1. V trimming: 4 bases; J trimming: 1 base; junction bases outside the gene matches: 8. The CDR3 sequence is 16 residues long. Germline V lookup: CDR1 LGHNA, CDR2 YSLEER. This CDR3 is CASSPSFGTGSYEQYF. CDR3 nucleotide sequence: TGCGCCAGCAGCCCGAGCTTTGGGACAGGGTCCTACGAGCAGTACTTC.

The V gene is TRBV5-4, the J gene TRBJ1-2; unclear D gene. The CDR3 is 12 residues long. Looked up from germline, CDR1 is SGHNT and CDR2 is YYREEE (reference sequence). Trimming shortened V by 3 bases and J by 5 bases, and 8 bases separated the two germline ends. In DNA, the CDR3 is TGTGCCAGCAGCTCAAAAGGGTATGGCTACACCTTC. This codes for CASSSKGYGYTF.

In this sample, this clone turned up once. J is TRBJ1-5 and V is TRBV12-5; 7 bases match TRBD1. The J segment lost 0 bases and the V segment lost 2 bases, leaving 7 bases of the junction unmatched. Germline lookup yields CDR1 LGHNT and CDR2 FRNRAP. The CDR3 totals 17 residues. The CDR3 DNA sequence: TGTGCTAGTGGTTTGACCCGGACAGGAGATAGCAATCAGCCCCAGCATTTT. As protein: CASGLTRTGDSNQPQHF.

The CDR3 loop reads CATSRGGSEQYF. The DNA for the CDR3 is TGTGCCACCAGCAGAGGAGGTAGCGAGCAGTACTTC. V and J are TRBV15 and TRBJ2-7; D ambiguous. This CDR3 comprises 12 residues. The germline V gene has CDR1 LNHNV and CDR2 YYDKDF (reference sequence). Trimming removed 1 base at V and 6 bases at J, with 7 bases between.

The V and J genes are TRBV9 and TRBJ2-3; possible D gene TRBD2, 5 bases. V was clipped by 0 bases and J by 6 bases, with 17 bases between them. This CDR3 contains 16 residues. Per germline, CDR1 SGDLS and CDR2 YYNGEE. The CDR3 nucleotides read TGTGCCAGCAGCGTAGCGCTAGCCCAAGTCTTGGATACGCAGTATTTT. Its protein is CASSVALAQVLDTQYF.